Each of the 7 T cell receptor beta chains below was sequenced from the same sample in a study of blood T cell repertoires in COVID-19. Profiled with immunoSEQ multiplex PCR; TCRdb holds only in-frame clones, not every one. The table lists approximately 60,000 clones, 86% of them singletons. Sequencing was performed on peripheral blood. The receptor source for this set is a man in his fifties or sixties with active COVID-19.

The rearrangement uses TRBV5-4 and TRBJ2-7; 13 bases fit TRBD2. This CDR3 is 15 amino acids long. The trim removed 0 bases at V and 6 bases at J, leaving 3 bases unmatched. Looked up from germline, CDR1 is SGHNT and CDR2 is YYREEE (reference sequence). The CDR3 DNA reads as TGTGCCAGCAGCTTGGCCGGACTAGCGGGGGTCGAGCAGTACTTC. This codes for CASSLAGLAGVEQYF.

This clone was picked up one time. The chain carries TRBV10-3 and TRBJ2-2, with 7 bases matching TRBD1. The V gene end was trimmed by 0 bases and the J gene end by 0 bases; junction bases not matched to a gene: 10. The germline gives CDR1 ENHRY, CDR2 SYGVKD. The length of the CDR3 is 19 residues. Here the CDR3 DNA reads TGTGCCATCAGTGAGTCCCCCTTGGACAGGCCCGCGAACACCGGGGAGCTGTTTTTT. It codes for CAISESPLDRPANTGELFF.

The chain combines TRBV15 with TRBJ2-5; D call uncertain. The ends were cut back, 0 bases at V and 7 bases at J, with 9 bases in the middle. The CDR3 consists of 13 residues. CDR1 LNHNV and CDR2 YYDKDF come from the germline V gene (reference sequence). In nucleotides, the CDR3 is TGTGCCACCAGCAGAGAACGGAGTGGGACCCAGTACTTC. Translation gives CATSRERSGTQYF.

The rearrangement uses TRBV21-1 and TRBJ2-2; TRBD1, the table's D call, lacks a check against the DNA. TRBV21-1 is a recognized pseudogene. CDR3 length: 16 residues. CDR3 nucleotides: TGTGCCAGCAGCAAAGGAGGGACAGGGAACGCCGGGGAGCTGTTTTTT. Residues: CASSKGGTGNAGELFF.

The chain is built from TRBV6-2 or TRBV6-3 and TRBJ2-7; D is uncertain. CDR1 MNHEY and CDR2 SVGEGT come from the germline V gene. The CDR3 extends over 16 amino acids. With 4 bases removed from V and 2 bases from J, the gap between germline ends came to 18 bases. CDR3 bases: TGTGCCAGCAGTTCCCTCTCTCTGATGTCGGCCTACGAGCAGTACTTC. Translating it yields CASSSLSLMSAYEQYF.

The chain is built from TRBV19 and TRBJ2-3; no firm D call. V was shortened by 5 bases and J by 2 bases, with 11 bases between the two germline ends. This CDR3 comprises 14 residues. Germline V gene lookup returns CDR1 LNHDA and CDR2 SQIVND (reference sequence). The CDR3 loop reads CASSRLGVTDTQYF. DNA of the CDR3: TGTGCCAGTAGTCGGCTCGGAGTCACAGATACGCAGTATTTT.

CDR3 coding DNA: TGTGCCAGCAGCTTGGTGAGCGGGGGGGCCGGTGAGCAGTTCTTC. Translating it yields CASSLVSGGAGEQFF. This chain links TRBV5-4 with TRBJ2-1; 10 bases align to TRBD2. Trimming at V came to 0 bases and at J to 9 bases, leaving 6 bases not matched to a gene. Germline V gives CDR1 SGHNT, CDR2 YYREEE (reference sequence). The CDR3 contains 15 residues.